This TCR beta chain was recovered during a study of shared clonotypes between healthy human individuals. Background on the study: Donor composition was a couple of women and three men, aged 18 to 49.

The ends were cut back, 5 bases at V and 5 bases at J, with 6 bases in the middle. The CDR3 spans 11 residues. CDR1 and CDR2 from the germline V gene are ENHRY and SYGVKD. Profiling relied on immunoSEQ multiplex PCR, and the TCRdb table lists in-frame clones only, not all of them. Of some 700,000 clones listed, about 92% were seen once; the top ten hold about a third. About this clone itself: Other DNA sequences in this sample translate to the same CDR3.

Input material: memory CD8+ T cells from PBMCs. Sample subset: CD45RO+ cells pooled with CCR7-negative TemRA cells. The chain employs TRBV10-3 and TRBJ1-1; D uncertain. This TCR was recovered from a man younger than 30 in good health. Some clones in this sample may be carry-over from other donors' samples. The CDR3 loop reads CAISPGTEAFF. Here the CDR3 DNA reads TGTGCCATCAGTCCAGGAACTGAAGCTTTCTTT.